Listed below are T cell receptor beta chains from one sample, sequenced in a study of blood T cell repertoires in COVID-19. Produced via immunoSEQ multiplex PCR; TCRdb's table is partial and in-frame only. The sample shows hundreds of thousands of clones, about 90% of them seen only once. Source material: peripheral blood. The receptors were sampled from a woman under 40 with COVID-19, enrolled during active disease. The conserved cysteine and the conserved F or W are not part of the CDR3 here. Each record gives: D gene, V gene, clone size, CDR3 protein. A D gene is named only where the DNA matches it firmly. A row's size may be missing; if present it is once, few, many or a size class.

d_gene: NA; v_gene: TRBV6-1; abundance: NA; CDR3aa: ASSEAQRTEKLF
d_gene: TRBD1; v_gene: TRBV4-3; abundance: NA; CDR3aa: ASSLKGTGAYEQY
d_gene: NA; v_gene: TRBV10-3; abundance: NA; CDR3aa: AISEGGMNTEAF
d_gene: TRBD1; v_gene: TRBV6-2/TRBV6-3; abundance: NA; CDR3aa: ASSYSVGQAEYQPQH
d_gene: NA; v_gene: TRBV9; abundance: NA; CDR3aa: ASSVVGDLAYNEQF
d_gene: TRBD1; v_gene: TRBV10-3; abundance: NA; CDR3aa: AISETGEQPQH
d_gene: TRBD1; v_gene: TRBV5-5; abundance: NA; CDR3aa: ASSFGTGLNTEAF
d_gene: NA; v_gene: TRBV7-3; abundance: few; CDR3aa: ASSLVGGANTEAF
d_gene: NA; v_gene: TRBV27; abundance: NA; CDR3aa: ASSFERSGELF
d_gene: TRBD2; v_gene: TRBV5-1; abundance: once; CDR3aa: ASRLSGGANKGQF
d_gene: NA; v_gene: TRBV9; abundance: NA; CDR3aa: ASSPDLGGSQPQH
d_gene: NA; v_gene: TRBV19; abundance: NA; CDR3aa: ASSPKLQVFQH
d_gene: NA; v_gene: TRBV7-2; abundance: NA; CDR3aa: ASSPQRGRGNTIY
d_gene: NA; v_gene: TRBV12-3/TRBV12-4; abundance: NA; CDR3aa: ASSFFGGGELF
d_gene: NA; v_gene: TRBV30; abundance: NA; CDR3aa: AWTGMNTEAF
d_gene: NA; v_gene: TRBV4-2; abundance: NA; CDR3aa: ASSQGARGGYEQY
d_gene: NA; v_gene: TRBV7-2; abundance: NA; CDR3aa: ASSPGRGTEAF
d_gene: NA; v_gene: TRBV27; abundance: once; CDR3aa: ASSLFGGTEAF
d_gene: NA; v_gene: TRBV11-3; abundance: NA; CDR3aa: ASSFRGGEKAQY
d_gene: NA; v_gene: TRBV10-3; abundance: NA; CDR3aa: AISDLTEAF
d_gene: TRBD2; v_gene: TRBV11-2; abundance: NA; CDR3aa: ASSIRGGRTDTQY
d_gene: TRBD2; v_gene: TRBV5-5; abundance: NA; CDR3aa: ASRLTPSGGDIQY